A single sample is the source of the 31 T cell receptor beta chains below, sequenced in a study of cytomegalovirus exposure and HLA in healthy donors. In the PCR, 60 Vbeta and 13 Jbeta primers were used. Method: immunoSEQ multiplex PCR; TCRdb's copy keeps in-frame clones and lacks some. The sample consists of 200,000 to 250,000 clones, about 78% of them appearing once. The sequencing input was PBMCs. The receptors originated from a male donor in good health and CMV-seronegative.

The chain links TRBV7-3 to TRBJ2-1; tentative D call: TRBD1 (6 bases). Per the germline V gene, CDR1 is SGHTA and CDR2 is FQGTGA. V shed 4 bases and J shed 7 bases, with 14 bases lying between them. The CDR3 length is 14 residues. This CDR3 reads CASSSPQGQNEQFF. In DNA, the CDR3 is TGTGCCAGCAGCTCGCCTCAAGGACAGAATGAGCAGTTCTTC.

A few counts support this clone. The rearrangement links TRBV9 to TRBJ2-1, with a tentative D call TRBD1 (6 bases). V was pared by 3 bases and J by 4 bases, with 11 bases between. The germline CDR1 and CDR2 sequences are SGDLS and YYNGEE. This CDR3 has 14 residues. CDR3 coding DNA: TGTGCCAGCAGCGGGGGGCTCATGTACAATGAGCAGTTCTTC. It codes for CASSGGLMYNEQFF. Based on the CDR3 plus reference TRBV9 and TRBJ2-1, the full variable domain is DSGVTQTPKHLITATGQRVTLRCSPRSGDLSVYWYQQSLDQGLQFLIQYYNGEERAKGNILERFSAQQFPDLHSELNLSSLELGDSALYFCASSGGLMYNEQFFGPGTRLTVL.

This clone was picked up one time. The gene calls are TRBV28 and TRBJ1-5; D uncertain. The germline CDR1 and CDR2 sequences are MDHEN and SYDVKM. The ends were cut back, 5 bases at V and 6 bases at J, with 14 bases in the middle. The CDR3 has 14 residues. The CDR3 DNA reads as TGTGCCAGCAGTCTGGTCGGGGTCGGTCAGCCCCAGCATTTT. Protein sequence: CASSLVGVGQPQHF.

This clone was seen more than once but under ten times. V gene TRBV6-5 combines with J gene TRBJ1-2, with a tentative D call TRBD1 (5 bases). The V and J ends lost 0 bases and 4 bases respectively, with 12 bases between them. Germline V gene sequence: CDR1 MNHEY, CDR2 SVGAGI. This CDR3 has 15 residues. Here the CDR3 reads CASSYSTGQGYGYTF. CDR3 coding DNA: TGTGCCAGCAGTTACTCGACCGGCCAGGGCTATGGCTACACCTTC.

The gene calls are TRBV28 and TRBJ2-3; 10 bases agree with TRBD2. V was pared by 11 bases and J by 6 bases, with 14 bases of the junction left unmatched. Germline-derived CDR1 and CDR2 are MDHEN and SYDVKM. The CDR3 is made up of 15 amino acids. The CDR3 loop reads CAAERASGRGDTQYF. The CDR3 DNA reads TGTGCCGCAGAAAGGGCTAGCGGGAGAGGGGATACGCAGTATTTT.

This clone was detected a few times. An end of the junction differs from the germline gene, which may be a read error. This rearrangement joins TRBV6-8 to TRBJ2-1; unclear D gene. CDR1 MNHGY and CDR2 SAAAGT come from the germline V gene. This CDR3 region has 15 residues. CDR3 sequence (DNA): TGTGCCAGCAGTTACCAGAGACTCTCCTTCAATGAGCAGTTCTTC. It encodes CASSYQRLSFNEQFF.

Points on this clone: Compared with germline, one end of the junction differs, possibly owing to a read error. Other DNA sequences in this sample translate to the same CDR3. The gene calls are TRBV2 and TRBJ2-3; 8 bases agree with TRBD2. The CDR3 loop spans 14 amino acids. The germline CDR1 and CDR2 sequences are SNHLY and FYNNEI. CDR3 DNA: TGTGCCAGCAGTTTAGGACTAGCAGCAGATACGCAGTACTTT. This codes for CASSLGLAADTQYF.

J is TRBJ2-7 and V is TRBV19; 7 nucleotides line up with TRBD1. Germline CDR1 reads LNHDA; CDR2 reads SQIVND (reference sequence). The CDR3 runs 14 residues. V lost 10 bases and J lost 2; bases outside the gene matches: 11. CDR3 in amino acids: CATEGGQYTYEQYF. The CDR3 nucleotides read TGTGCCACCGAAGGGGGACAGTACACCTACGAGCAGTACTTC. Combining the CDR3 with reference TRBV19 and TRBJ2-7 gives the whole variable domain DGGITQSPKYLFRKEGQNVTLSCEQNLNHDAMYWYRQDPGQGLRLIYYSQIVNDFQKGDIAEGYSVSREKKESFPLTVTSAQKNPTAFYLCATEGGQYTYEQYFGPGTRLTVT.

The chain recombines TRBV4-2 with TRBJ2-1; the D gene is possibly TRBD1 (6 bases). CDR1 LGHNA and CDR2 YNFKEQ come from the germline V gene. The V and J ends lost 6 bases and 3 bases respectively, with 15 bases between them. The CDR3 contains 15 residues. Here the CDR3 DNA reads TGTGCCAGCAGTCTTACAGGGACCGACTACAATGAGCAGTTCTTC. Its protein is CASSLTGTDYNEQFF.

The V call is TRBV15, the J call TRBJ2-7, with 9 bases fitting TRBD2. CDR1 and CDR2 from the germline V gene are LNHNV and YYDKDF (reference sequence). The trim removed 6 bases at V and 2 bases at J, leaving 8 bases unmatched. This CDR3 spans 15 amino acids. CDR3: CATSDLAGTAYEQYF. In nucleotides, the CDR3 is TGTGCCACCAGTGACCTAGCGGGGACAGCCTACGAGCAGTACTTC.

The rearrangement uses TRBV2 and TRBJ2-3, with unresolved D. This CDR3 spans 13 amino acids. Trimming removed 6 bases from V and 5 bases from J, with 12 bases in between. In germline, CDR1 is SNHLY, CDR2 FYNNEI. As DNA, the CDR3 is TGTGCCAGCAGCCAACTAACTCAAGATACGCAGTATTTT. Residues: CASSQLTQDTQYF.

The CDR3 sequence: CSVDLQVNEQFF. The CDR3, as DNA: TGCAGCGTTGATCTTCAGGTCAATGAGCAGTTCTTC. V gene TRBV29-1 combines with J gene TRBJ2-1; D unclear. Trimming stripped 3 bases from V and 6 bases from J, with 9 bases between. CDR1 and CDR2 from the germline V gene are SQVTM and ANQGSEA. This CDR3 is 12 amino acids long.

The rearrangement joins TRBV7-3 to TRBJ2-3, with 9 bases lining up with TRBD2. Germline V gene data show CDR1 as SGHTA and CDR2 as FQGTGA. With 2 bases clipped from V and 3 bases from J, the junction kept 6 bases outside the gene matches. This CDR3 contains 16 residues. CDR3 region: CASSLGAAGGTDTQYF. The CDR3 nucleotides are TGTGCCAGCAGCTTAGGGGCTGCGGGAGGGACAGATACGCAGTATTTT.

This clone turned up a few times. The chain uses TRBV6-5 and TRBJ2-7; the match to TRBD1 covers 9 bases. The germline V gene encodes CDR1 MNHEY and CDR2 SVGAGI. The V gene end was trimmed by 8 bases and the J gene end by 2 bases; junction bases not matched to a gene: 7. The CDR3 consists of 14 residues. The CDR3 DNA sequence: TGTGCCAGCGGCAACAGGGGGCCTACCTACGAGCAGTACTTC. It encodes CASGNRGPTYEQYF.

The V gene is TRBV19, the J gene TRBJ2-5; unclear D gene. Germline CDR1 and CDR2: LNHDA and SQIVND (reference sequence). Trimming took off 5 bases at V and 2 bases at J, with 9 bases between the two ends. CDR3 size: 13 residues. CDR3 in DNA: TGTGCCAGTAGTTGGGCAGGACAAGAGACCCAGTACTTC. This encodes CASSWAGQETQYF.

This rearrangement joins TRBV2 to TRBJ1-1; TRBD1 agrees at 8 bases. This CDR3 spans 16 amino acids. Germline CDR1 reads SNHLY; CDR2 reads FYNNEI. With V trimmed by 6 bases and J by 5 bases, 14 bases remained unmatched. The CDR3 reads CASRVLTRGPGTEAFF. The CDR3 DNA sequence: TGTGCCAGCAGAGTACTAACCAGGGGGCCAGGGACTGAAGCTTTCTTT.

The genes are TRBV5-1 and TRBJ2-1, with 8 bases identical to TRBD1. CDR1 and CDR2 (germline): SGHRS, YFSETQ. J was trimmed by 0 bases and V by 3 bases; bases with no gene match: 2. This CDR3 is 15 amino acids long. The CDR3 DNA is TGCGCCAGCAGCTCCGGGACAGGCTCCTACAATGAGCAGTTCTTC. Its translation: CASSSGTGSYNEQFF.

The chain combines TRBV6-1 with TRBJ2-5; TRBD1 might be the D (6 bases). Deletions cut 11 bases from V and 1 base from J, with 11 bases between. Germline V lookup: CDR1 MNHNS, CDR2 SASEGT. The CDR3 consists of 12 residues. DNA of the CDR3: TGTGCCTGGGGGCAAAGCCAAGAGACCCAGTACTTC. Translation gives CAWGQSQETQYF.

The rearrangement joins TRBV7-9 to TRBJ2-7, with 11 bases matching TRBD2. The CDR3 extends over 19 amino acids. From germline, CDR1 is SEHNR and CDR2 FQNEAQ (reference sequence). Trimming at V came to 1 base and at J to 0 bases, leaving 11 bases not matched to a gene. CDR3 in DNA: TGTGCCAGCAGCTTAGGGGCACTAGCGGGAGAGGGGTCCTCCTACGAGCAGTACTTC. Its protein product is CASSLGALAGEGSSYEQYF.

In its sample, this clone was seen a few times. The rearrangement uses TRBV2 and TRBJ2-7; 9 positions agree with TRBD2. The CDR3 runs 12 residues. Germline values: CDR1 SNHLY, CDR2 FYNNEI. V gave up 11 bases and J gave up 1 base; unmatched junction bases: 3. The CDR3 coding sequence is TGTGCCGGCGGGGGGGGTTCCTACGAGCAGTACTTC. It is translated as CAGGGGSYEQYF.

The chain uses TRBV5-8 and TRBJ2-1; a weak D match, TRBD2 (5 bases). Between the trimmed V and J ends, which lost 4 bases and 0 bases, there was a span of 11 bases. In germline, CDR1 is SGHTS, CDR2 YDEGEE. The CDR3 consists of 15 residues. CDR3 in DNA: TGTGCCAGCAGCATACAGCGGAGCTCCTACAATGAGCAGTTCTTC. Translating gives CASSIQRSSYNEQFF.

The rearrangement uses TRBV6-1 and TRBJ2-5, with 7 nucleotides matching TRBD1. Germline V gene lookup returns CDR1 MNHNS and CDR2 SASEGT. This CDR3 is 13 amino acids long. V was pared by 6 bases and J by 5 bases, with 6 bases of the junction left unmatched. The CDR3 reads CASRGQAWETQYF. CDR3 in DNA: TGTGCCAGCAGAGGACAGGCCTGGGAGACCCAGTACTTC.

CDR3 loop: CASSLVSGSTHEQYF. CDR3 nucleotide sequence: TGTGCCAGCAGCTTAGTTAGCGGGAGTACCCACGAGCAGTACTTC. V gene TRBV7-2 combines with J gene TRBJ2-7; 9 positions agree with TRBD2. The CDR3 consists of 15 residues. With V trimmed by 1 base and J by 5 bases, 6 bases remained unmatched. The germline V gene encodes CDR1 SGHTA and CDR2 FQGNSA.

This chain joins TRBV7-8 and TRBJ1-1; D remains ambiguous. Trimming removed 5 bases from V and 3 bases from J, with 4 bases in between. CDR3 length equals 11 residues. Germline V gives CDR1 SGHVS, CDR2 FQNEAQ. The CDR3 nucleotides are TGTGCCAGCAGCCCAGACACTGAAGCTTTCTTT. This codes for CASSPDTEAFF.

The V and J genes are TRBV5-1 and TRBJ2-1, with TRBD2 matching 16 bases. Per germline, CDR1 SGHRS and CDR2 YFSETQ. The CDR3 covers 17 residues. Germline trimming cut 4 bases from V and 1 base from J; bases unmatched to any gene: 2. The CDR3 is CASSGGLAGGSYNEQFF. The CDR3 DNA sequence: TGCGCCAGCAGCGGGGGACTAGCGGGAGGGTCCTACAATGAGCAGTTCTTC.

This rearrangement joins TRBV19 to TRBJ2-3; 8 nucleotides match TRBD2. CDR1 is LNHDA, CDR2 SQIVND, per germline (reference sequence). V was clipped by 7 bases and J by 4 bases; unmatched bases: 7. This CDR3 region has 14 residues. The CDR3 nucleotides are TGTGCCAGTACCCAGTCGGGGGGGGCAGATACGCAGTATTTT. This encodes CASTQSGGADTQYF.

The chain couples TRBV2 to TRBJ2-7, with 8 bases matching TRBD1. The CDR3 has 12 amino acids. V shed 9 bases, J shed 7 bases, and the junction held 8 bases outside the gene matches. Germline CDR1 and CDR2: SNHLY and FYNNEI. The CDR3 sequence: CASSTGVREQYF. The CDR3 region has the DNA TGTGCCAGTTCGACAGGGGTGAGGGAGCAGTACTTC. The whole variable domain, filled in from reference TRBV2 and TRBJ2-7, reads EPEVTQTPSHQVTQMGQEVILRCVPISNHLYFYWYRQILGQKVEFLVSFYNNEISEKSEIFDDQFSVERPDGSNFTLKIRSTKLEDSAMYFCASSTGVREQYFGPGTRLTVT.

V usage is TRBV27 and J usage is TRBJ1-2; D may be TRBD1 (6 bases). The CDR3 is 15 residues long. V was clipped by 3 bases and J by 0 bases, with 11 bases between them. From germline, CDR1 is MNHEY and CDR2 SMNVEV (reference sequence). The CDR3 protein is CASSFRQASNYGYTF. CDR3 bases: TGTGCCAGCAGTTTCCGACAGGCCTCTAACTATGGCTACACCTTC.

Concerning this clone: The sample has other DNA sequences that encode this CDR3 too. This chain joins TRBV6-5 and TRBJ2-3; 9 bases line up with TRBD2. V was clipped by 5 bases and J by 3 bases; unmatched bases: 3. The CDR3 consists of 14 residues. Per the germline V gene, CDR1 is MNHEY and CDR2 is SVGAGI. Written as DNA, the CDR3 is TGTGCCAGCAGTCCAGGACTAGCGACAGATACGCAGTATTTT. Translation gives CASSPGLATDTQYF.

CDR3 amino acids: CAISDKRTGGLNQPQHF. In DNA, the CDR3 is TGTGCCATCAGTGATAAAAGAACGGGAGGCTTAAATCAGCCCCAGCATTTT. The rearrangement links TRBV10-3 to TRBJ1-5; D is unclear. In germline, CDR1 is ENHRY, CDR2 SYGVKD. Trimming took 3 bases from V and 4 from J, leaving 19 bases between them. The CDR3 length is 17 residues.

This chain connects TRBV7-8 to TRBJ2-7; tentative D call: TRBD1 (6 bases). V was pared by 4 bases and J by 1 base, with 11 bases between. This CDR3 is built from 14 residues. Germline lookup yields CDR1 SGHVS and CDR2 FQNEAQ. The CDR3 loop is CASSSQGPSYEQYF. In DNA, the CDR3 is TGTGCCAGCAGCTCCCAGGGGCCTTCCTACGAGCAGTACTTC.